The present T cell receptor beta chain was sequenced within a study of blood T cell repertoires in COVID-19. About the research overall: From the United States, Italy and Spain came samples of acute and convalescent COVID-19. T cells, B-cell-depleted T cells, or PBMCs provided the cDNA or gDNA that served as material.

In the original analysis: Reference gene primer amplification yielded estimated nucleated cell counts. Produced via immunoSEQ multiplex PCR; TCRdb's table is partial and in-frame only. For V, J and clone size, that table is used; D and trimming come from the DNA. Of under 250,000 clones listed, about 85% were seen once; the top ten hold roughly 3%. The sequence came from a young man with active or convalescent COVID-19. Source material: peripheral blood.

For the CDR3, the DNA is TGTGCCATCACGGGGGGACAGGGAGCTAACTATGGCTACACCTTC. Its translation is CAITGGQGANYGYTF. The chain combines TRBV10-3 with TRBJ1-2; 9 positions match TRBD1. Per germline, CDR1 ENHRY and CDR2 SYGVKD. The CDR3 sequence is 15 residues long. The J segment lost 0 bases and the V segment lost 7 bases, leaving 6 bases of the junction unmatched.